In this sample, the clone carrying this T cell receptor (beta chain) turned up many times. Its cognate antigen is unknown. The entry originates in a study of CD8+CD57+ T cells in acquired aplastic anemia. Study outcomes and limitations: Controls and patients did not differ significantly in CD8+ Simpson's diversity.

It was genomic DNA that served as the template for profiling TCR beta VDJ and CDR3. One entry per CDR3 protein results from TCRdb running MiXCR on the reads. The table records more than 150,000 distinct CDR3 sequences, roughly 50% of them present only once. The ends lost 5 bases at V and 6 bases at J; junction bases unmatched: 8. Germline-derived CDR1 and CDR2 are SGHTA and FQGNSA. The CDR3 sequence is 15 residues long. Patients chosen for sequencing had shown CD8+CD57+ cell expansion by flow cytometry. Each of the patients presented with severe acquired aplastic anemia. The sample comprised sorted CD4+, CD8+, or CD8+CD57+ T cells (not recorded which) from PBMCs. V is TRBV7-2 and J is TRBJ2-2, with 8 bases aligning to TRBD2. This TCR was sampled from a human donor with aplastic anemia. The CDR3 DNA reads TGTGCCAGCAGCCCAGCGGGGGTGCGGGCCGGGGAGCTGTTTTTT. Protein: CASSPAGVRAGELFF.